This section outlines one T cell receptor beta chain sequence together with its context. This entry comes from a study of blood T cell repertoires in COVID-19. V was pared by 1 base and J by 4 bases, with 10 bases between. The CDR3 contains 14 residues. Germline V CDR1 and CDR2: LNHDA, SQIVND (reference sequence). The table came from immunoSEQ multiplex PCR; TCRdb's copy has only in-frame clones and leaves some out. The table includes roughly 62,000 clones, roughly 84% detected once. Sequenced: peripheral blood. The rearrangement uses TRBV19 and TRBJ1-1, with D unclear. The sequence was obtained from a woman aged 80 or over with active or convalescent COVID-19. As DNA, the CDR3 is TGTGCCAGTAGTATAGTCGGTCAGCGCACTGAAGCTTTCTTT. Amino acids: CASSIVGQRTEAFF.